This T cell receptor beta chain was sequenced in a study of cytomegalovirus exposure and HLA in healthy donors. Primers included in the PCR were 60 Vbeta and 13 Jbeta primers. Assay: immunoSEQ multiplex PCR; the TCRdb copy retains only in-frame clones and omits some. The sample totals about 40,000 clones; its top ten clones hold 3% to 4.5%. Study results and caveats: CMV antigen specificity of a few CMV-associated chains was confirmed in vitro. In an earlier analysis, productive rearrangement rates for most beta V segments clustered near 87% or 30%.

About this clone: Antigen specificity is unknown.

The source is a male donor in good health and CMV-seronegative. The sequencing input was PBMCs.

CDR3 DNA: TGTGCCAGCAGCCTATTAGGGGACAGGGGAGCCAAAAACATTCAGTACTTC. Translation gives CASSLLGDRGAKNIQYF. The V gene is TRBV14, the J gene TRBJ2-4; 10 positions match TRBD1. The V segment lost 4 bases and the J segment 0 bases; nucleotides outside the gene matches: 6. The length of the CDR3 is 17 residues. In germline, CDR1 is SGHDN, CDR2 FVKESK.